This entry lists 24 T cell receptor beta chains sequenced from one sample in a study of neurological immune-mediated disorders. Each CDR3 protein gets one entry after TCRdb re-called the 5' RACE reads with MiXCR. There are 20,000 or so distinct CDR3 sequences in the sample; 2.6% occur only once, and 5.5% lies in the top ten. The sequenced sample was PBMCs. The origin of the receptors is a woman between 18 and 30 years old with multiple sclerosis.

This clonotype was observed at least ten times. The V call is TRBV29-1, the J call TRBJ2-1, with 7 positions matching TRBD2. The CDR3 totals 12 residues. J gave up 6 bases and V 1 base, and 0 bases lay outside the gene matches. The V gene's germline CDR1 is SQVTM and CDR2 ANQGSEA. The CDR3 DNA follows: TGCAGCGTTGAAGGGGGGGGCAATGAGCAGTTCTTC. The encoded protein is CSVEGGGNEQFF.

By proportion, this clonotype is medium-sized. The chain has TRBV3-1 and TRBJ2-1, with TRBD1 matching over 7 bases. Germline lookup yields CDR1 LGHDT and CDR2 YNNKEL (reference sequence). This CDR3 comprises 15 residues. V trimming: 1 base; J trimming: 6 bases; junction bases outside the gene matches: 6. CDR3 sequence (DNA): TGTGCCAGCAGCCAAGCGAGACAGGGAATCAATGAGCAGTTCTTC. Encoded protein: CASSQARQGINEQFF.

By share of the sample, this clonotype is medium-sized (0.01 to 0.1%). The rearrangement uses TRBV20-1 and TRBJ2-5, with 8 bases aligning to TRBD2. Germline assignment: CDR1 DFQATT and CDR2 SNEGSKA (reference sequence). Germline trimming cut 5 bases from V and 5 bases from J; bases unmatched to any gene: 7. This CDR3 region has 13 residues. DNA for the CDR3: TGCAGTGCTCCCTCTAGCGGGTTCGAGACCCAGTACTTC. This encodes CSAPSSGFETQYF.

In its sample, this clonotype was seen many times. The chain uses TRBV10-3 and TRBJ2-1; 8 bases fit TRBD2. Trimming took 4 bases from V and 6 from J; bases not matched to a gene: 2. Germline V gene data show CDR1 as ENHRY and CDR2 as SYGVKD. The CDR3 extends over 13 amino acids. CDR3 region: CAISAGGVNEQFF. CDR3 nucleotides: TGTGCCATCAGTGCCGGGGGGGTCAATGAGCAGTTCTTC.

This clonotype was seen many times. The chain is built from TRBV20-1 and TRBJ2-7; the match to TRBD2 covers 7 bases. The CDR3 runs 13 residues. CDR1 is DFQATT, CDR2 SNEGSKA, per germline (reference sequence). V lost 5 bases, J lost 4 bases, and 8 bases stayed unmatched. Here the CDR3 DNA reads TGCAGTGCTTCCAGGGAGGGCGCGTACGAGCAGTACTTC. This codes for CSASREGAYEQYF.

This clonotype was picked up many times. This chain joins TRBV20-1 and TRBJ1-2, with a weak D call TRBD1 (6 bases). In germline, CDR1 is DFQATT, CDR2 SNEGSKA (reference sequence). This CDR3 is built from 11 residues. CDR3 in DNA: TGCAGCGACGGGGGCGTCTATGGCTACACCTTC. Residues: CSDGGVYGYTF.

This clonotype was observed many times. The chain is built from TRBV6-2 or TRBV6-3 and TRBJ2-1, with 8 bases that match TRBD1. This CDR3 region has 16 residues. V trimming: 5 bases; J trimming: 0 bases; junction bases outside the gene matches: 6. Germline CDR1 and CDR2: MNHEY and SVGEGT. The CDR3 DNA is TGTGCCAGCAGTCCCGGGACAGGAAGCTCCTACAATGAGCAGTTCTTC. It codes for CASSPGTGSSYNEQFF.

By share of the sample, this clonotype is medium-sized (0.01 to 0.1%). This chain's CDR3 is CASRKSPGETYSYGYTF. For the CDR3, the DNA is TGTGCCAGCAGAAAATCCCCAGGGGAGACGTATTCGTATGGCTACACCTTC. This chain uses TRBV7-2 with TRBJ1-2, with D possibly matching TRBD1 (6 bases). This CDR3 is 17 amino acids long. Germline V gene sequence: CDR1 SGHTA, CDR2 FQGNSA. Deletions cut 6 bases from V and 5 bases from J, with 25 bases between.

In its sample, this clonotype was seen many times. The chain recombines TRBV29-1 with TRBJ2-1; no reliable D call. Trimming took off 6 bases at V and 6 bases at J, with 9 bases between the two ends. The CDR3 is made up of 11 amino acids. The germline V gene has CDR1 SQVTM and CDR2 ANQGSEA. This CDR3 reads CSVWWGNEQFF. The CDR3 coding sequence is TGCAGCGTGTGGTGGGGCAATGAGCAGTTCTTC.

This clonotype was detected ten times or more. This sequence joins TRBV21-1 and TRBJ2-7; no DNA check was done on the table's D call, TRBD2. TRBV21-1 is assigned pseudogene status. The length of the CDR3 is 14 residues. CDR3 in amino acids: CASITLSPGYEQYV. As DNA, the CDR3 is TGTGCCAGCATCACATTAAGTCCGGGCTACGAGCAGTACGTC.

This clonotype has at least ten counts. The genes are TRBV11-2 and TRBJ2-3, with D tentatively TRBD2 (5 bases). CDR3 size: 14 residues. CDR1 is SGHAT, CDR2 FQNNGV, per germline. Trimming removed 5 bases at V and 5 bases at J, with 14 bases between. The chain's CDR3 is CASSPLGSGDTQYF. CDR3 DNA: TGTGCCAGCAGCCCCCTCGGCAGCGGAGATACGCAGTATTTT.

This clonotype was recorded many times. This rearrangement joins TRBV7-3 to TRBJ1-1; no definite D call. V was shortened by 0 bases and J by 0 bases, with 11 bases between the two germline ends. Germline values: CDR1 SGHTA, CDR2 FQGTGA. This CDR3 spans 16 amino acids. CDR3 coding DNA: TGTGCCAGCAGCTTAACGGAGAGGATTTTGAACACTGAAGCTTTCTTT. The encoded protein is CASSLTERILNTEAFF.

This clonotype was observed at least ten times. V gene TRBV10-3 combines with J gene TRBJ2-1; D is ambiguous. The ends were cut back, 11 bases at V and 0 bases at J, with 14 bases in the middle. CDR1 is ENHRY and CDR2 is SYGVKD in the germline V gene. The CDR3 totals 14 residues. This CDR3 reads CAVSRKSSYNEQFF. The CDR3 nucleotides read TGTGCCGTTAGCCGAAAGAGCTCCTACAATGAGCAGTTCTTC.

This clonotype was seen a handful of times. The chain is built from TRBV13 and TRBJ2-3; unclear D gene. Germline loops: CDR1 PRHDT, CDR2 FYEKMQ (reference sequence). The V and J ends lost 0 bases and 1 base respectively, with 8 bases between them. This CDR3 is 15 amino acids long. CDR3 in amino acids: CASSLGGGGTDTQYF. Here the CDR3 DNA reads TGTGCCAGCAGCTTAGGTGGTGGGGGCACAGATACGCAGTATTTT.

This clonotype was seen many times. The rearrangement links TRBV20-1 to TRBJ2-1; D gene ambiguous. Trimming shortened V by 2 bases and J by 7 bases, and 12 bases separated the two germline ends. This CDR3 region has 13 residues. Germline V lookup: CDR1 DFQATT, CDR2 SNEGSKA (reference sequence). The CDR3 reads CSARLPVQNEQFF. DNA of the CDR3: TGCAGTGCTAGACTCCCAGTCCAGAATGAGCAGTTCTTC.

Worth noting for this clonotype: One end of the junction is discordant with germline, which a read error may explain. The chain carries TRBV2 and TRBJ1-5, with D hard to call. The CDR3 runs 12 residues. From germline, CDR1 is SNHLY and CDR2 FYNNEI. CDR3 bases: TGTGCCAGCAGGGAAGGGATGGGGCCCCAGCATTTT. Protein product: CASREGMGPQHF.

This clonotype was seen many times. This chain links TRBV10-2 with TRBJ1-5; D is possibly TRBD1 (5 bases). V was trimmed by 3 bases and J by 0 bases, leaving 12 bases between them. The germline CDR1 and CDR2 sequences are WSHSY and SAAADI. The CDR3 sequence is 16 residues long. The CDR3 sequence is CASSDWGRGSNQPQHF. CDR3 nucleotides: TGCGCCAGCAGTGATTGGGGGAGAGGTAGCAATCAGCCCCAGCATTTT.

This clonotype was counted at least ten times. This chain uses TRBV12-3 or TRBV12-4 with TRBJ1-2; possible D gene TRBD1, 5 bases. V dropped 7 bases and J dropped 4 bases, with 13 bases sitting between them. The CDR3 length is 13 residues. The CDR3 bases are TGTGCCAGCACCTGGGGGGTGATCTATGGCTACACCTTC. Translated: CASTWGVIYGYTF.

This clonotype was counted at least ten times. The chain carries TRBV10-1 and TRBJ1-1; D is unclear. Germline CDR1 and CDR2: WNHNN and SYGVQD (reference sequence). This CDR3 contains 14 residues. V lost 0 bases, J lost 7 bases, and 12 bases lay in between. CDR3 DNA sequence: TGCGCCAGCAGTGAGTCCGGGCAGAGAGATGAAGCTTTCTTT. This translates into CASSESGQRDEAFF.

This clonotype was picked up many times. V and J are TRBV4-2 and TRBJ2-3, with D perhaps TRBD2 (6 bases). Deletions cut 1 base from V and 5 bases from J, with 19 bases between. Per germline, CDR1 LGHNA and CDR2 YNFKEQ. There are 17 residues in the CDR3. The CDR3 nucleotides are TGTGCCAGCAGCCAAGTGGGACGCGGGGCCGCAGGAGATACGCAGTATTTT. As protein: CASSQVGRGAAGDTQYF.

This clonotype was counted many times. The gene calls are TRBV9 and TRBJ2-7; the D call may be TRBD1 or TRBD2 (6 bases each). Germline CDR1 reads SGDLS; CDR2 reads YYNGEE. The CDR3 totals 15 residues. V was shortened by 4 bases and J by 0 bases, with 14 bases between the two germline ends. The CDR3 DNA is TGTGCCAGCAGCCCCGGGGGCGCATCCTCCTACGAGCAGTACTTC. Translating it yields CASSPGGASSYEQYF.

In this sample, this clonotype turned up a few times. This chain links TRBV20-1 with TRBJ2-7; the match to TRBD1 covers 8 bases. CDR3 length: 13 residues. CDR1 and CDR2 from the germline V gene are DFQATT and SNEGSKA (reference sequence). V was clipped by 7 bases and J by 2 bases; unmatched bases: 7. The chain's CDR3 is CSVRETGAYEQYF. The CDR3 DNA reads TGCAGTGTTAGGGAGACAGGGGCCTACGAGCAGTACTTC.

Many counts were recorded for this clonotype. The chain links TRBV10-3 to TRBJ2-7; possibly TRBD1 for D (5 bases). Germline V gene sequence: CDR1 ENHRY, CDR2 SYGVKD. V was trimmed by 11 bases and J by 0 bases, leaving 14 bases between them. The length of the CDR3 is 13 residues. CDR3 DNA sequence: TGTGCCTCCAAGGAAAGGGGCTCCTACGAGCAGTACGTC. Translation: CASKERGSYEQYV.

At least ten counts were recorded for this clonotype. The V gene is TRBV12-3 or TRBV12-4, the J gene TRBJ1-2; a weak D match, TRBD1 (6 bases). This CDR3 has 14 amino acids. The V gene lost 7 bases and the J gene lost 4 bases, with 16 bases spanning the gap. CDR3 amino acids: CASTHRVPLYGYTF. Here the CDR3 DNA reads TGTGCCAGCACTCACAGGGTACCGCTCTATGGCTACACCTTC.